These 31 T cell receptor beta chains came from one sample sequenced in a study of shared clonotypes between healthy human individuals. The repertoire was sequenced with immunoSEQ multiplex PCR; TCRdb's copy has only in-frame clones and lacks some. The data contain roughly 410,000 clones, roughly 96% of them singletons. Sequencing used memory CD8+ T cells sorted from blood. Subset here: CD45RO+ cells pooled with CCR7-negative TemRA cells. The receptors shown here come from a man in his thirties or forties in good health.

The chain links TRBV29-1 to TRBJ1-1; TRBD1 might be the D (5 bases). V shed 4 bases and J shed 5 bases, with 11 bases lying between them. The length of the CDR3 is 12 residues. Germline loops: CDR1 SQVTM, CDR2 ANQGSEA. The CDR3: CSVAGGRTEAFF. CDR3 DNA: TGCAGCGTTGCGGGGGGAAGGACTGAAGCTTTCTTT. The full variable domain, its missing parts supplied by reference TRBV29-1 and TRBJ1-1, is SAVISQKPSRDICQRGTSLTIQCQVDSQVTMMFWYRQQPGQSLTLIATANQGSEATYESGFVIDKFPISRPNLTFSTLTVSNMSPEDSSIYLCSVAGGRTEAFFGQGTRLTVV.

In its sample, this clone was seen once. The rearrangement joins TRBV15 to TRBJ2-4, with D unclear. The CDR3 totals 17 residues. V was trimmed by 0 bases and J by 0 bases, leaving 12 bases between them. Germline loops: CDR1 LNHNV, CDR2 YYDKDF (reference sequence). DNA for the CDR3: TGTGCCACCAGCAGAGATGTCAGTGTACTAGCCAAAAACATTCAGTACTTC. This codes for CATSRDVSVLAKNIQYF. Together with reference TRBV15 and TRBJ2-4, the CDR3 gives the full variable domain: DAMVIQNPRYQVTQFGKPVTLSCSQTLNHNVMYWYQQKSSQAPKLLFHYYDKDFNNEADTPDNFQSRRPNTSFCFLDIRSPGLGDTAMYLCATSRDVSVLAKNIQYFGAGTRLSVL.

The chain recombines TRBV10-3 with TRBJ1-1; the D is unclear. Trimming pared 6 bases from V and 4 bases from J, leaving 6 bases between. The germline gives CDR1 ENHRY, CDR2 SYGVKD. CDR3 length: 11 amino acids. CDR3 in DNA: TGTGCCATCAGGCGAGGCACTGAAGCTTTCTTT. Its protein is CAIRRGTEAFF.

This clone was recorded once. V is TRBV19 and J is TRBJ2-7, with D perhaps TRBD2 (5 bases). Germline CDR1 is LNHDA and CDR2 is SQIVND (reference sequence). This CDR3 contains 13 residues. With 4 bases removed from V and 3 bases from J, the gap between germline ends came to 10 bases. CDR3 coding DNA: TGTGCCAGTAGTAAAAAACTAGACTACGAGCAGTACTTC. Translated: CASSKKLDYEQYF.

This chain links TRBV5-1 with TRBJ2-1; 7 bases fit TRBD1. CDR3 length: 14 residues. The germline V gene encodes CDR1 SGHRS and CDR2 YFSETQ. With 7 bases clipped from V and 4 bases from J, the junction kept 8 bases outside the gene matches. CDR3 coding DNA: TGCGCCAGCGGCCCCTCGACAGGGTACAATGAGCAGTTCTTC. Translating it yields CASGPSTGYNEQFF.

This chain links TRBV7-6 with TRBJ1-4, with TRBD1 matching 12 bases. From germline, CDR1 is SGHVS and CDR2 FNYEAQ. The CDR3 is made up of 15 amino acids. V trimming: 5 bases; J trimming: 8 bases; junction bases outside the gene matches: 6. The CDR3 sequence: CASSPGGTGGEKLFF. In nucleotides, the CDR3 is TGTGCCAGCAGCCCCGGAGGGACAGGGGGCGAAAAACTGTTTTTT.

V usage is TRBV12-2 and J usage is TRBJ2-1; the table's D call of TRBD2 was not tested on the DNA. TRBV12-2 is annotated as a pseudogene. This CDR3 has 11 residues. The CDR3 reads CASRPDNEQFF. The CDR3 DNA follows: TGTGCAAGTCGACCGGACAATGAGCAGTTCTTC.

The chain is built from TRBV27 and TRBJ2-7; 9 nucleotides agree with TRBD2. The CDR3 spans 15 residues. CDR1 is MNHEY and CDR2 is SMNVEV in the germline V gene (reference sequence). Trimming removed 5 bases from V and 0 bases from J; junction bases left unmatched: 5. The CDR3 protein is CASSPLAGLSYEQYF. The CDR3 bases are TGTGCCAGCAGTCCCCTAGCGGGGCTCTCCTACGAGCAGTACTTC.

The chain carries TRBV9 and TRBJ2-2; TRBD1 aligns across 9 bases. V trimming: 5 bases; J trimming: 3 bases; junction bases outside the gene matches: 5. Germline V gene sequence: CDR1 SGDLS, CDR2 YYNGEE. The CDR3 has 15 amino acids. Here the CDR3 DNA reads TGTGCCAGCAGTCTGGGGACAGGGCACACCGGGGAGCTGTTTTTT. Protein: CASSLGTGHTGELFF.

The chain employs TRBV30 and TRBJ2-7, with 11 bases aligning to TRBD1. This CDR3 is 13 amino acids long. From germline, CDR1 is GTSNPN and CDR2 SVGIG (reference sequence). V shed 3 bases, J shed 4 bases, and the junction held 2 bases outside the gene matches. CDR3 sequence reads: CAWRGQGAYEQYF. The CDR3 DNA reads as TGTGCCTGGAGAGGACAGGGGGCTTACGAGCAGTACTTC. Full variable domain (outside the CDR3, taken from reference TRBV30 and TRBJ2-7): SQTIHQWPATLVQPVGSPLSLECTVEGTSNPNLYWYRQAAGRGLQLLFYSVGIGQISSEVPQNLSASRPQDRQFILSSKKLLLSDSGFYLCAWRGQGAYEQYFGPGTRLTVT.

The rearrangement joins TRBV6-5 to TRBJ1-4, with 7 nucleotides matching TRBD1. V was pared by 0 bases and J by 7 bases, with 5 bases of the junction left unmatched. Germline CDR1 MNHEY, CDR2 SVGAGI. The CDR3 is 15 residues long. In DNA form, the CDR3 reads TGTGCCAGCAGTTACTCCCGGGACAGAGCTGAAAAACTGTTTTTT. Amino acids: CASSYSRDRAEKLFF.

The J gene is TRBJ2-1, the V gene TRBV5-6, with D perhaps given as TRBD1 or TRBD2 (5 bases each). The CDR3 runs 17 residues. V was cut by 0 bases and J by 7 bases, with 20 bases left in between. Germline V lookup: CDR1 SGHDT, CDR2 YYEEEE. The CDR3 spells CASSLEGTPILRNEQFF. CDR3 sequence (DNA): TGTGCCAGCAGCTTGGAAGGGACCCCTATTTTGAGGAATGAGCAGTTCTTC.

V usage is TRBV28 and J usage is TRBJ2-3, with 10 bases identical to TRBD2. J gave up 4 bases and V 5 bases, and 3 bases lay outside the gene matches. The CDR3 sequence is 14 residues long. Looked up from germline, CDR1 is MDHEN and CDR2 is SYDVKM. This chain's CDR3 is CASSSGRVADTQYF. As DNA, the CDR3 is TGTGCCAGCAGTAGCGGGAGGGTGGCAGATACGCAGTATTTT.

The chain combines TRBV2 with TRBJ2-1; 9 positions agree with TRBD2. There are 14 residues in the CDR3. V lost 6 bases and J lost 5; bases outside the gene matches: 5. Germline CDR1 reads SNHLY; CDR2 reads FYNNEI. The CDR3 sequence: CASRPGLAHNEQFF. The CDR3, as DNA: TGTGCCAGCAGGCCGGGACTAGCTCACAATGAGCAGTTCTTC.

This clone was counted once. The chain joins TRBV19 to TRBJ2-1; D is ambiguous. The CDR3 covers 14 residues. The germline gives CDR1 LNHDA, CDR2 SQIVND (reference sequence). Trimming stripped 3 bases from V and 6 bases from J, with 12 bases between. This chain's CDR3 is CASSIPRKGNEQFF. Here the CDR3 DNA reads TGTGCCAGTAGTATCCCCCGGAAGGGCAATGAGCAGTTCTTC.

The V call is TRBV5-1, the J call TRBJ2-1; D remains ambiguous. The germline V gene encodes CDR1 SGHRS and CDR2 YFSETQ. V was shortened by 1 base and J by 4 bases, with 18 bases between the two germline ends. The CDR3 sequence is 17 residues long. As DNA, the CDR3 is TGCGCCAGCAGCTTGACGCCCGGACCCCAGCTTTACAATGAGCAGTTCTTC. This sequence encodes CASSLTPGPQLYNEQFF.

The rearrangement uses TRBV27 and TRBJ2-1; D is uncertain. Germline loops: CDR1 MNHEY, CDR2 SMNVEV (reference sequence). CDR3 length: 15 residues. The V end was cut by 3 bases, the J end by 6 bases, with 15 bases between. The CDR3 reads CASSLGTRPGNEQFF. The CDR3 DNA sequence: TGTGCCAGCAGTTTGGGTACCCGACCGGGCAATGAGCAGTTCTTC.

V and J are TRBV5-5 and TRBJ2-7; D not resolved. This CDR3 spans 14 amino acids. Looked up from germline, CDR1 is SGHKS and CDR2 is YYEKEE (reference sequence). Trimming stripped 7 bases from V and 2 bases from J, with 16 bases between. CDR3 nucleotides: TGTGCCAGCTCCCCCCGGACGGTTACCTACGAGCAGTACTTC. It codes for CASSPRTVTYEQYF.

The CDR3 coding sequence is TGTGCCAGCAGCTTAGAACCTGGGCAGGGAGAGGGCACAGATACGCAGTATTTT. It encodes CASSLEPGQGEGTDTQYF. This chain uses TRBV13 with TRBJ2-3, with D perhaps given as TRBD1 or TRBD2 (5 bases each). This CDR3 is built from 18 residues. V was clipped by 1 base and J by 1 base, with 18 bases between them. Germline V CDR1 and CDR2: PRHDT, FYEKMQ (reference sequence).

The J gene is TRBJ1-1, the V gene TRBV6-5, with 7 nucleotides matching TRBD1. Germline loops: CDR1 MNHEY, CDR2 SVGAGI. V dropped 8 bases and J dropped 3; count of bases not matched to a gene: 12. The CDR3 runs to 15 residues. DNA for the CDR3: TGTGCCAGCGGGCGGGACAGCCTTCGGGACACTGAAGCTTTCTTT. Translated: CASGRDSLRDTEAFF.

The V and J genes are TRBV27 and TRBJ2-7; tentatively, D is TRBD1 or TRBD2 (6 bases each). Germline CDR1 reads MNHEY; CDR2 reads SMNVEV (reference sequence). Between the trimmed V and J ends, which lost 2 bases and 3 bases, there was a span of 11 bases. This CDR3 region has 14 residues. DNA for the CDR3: TGTGCCAGCAGTTTACCGGGGGCGCTCTACGAGCAGTACTTC. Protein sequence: CASSLPGALYEQYF.

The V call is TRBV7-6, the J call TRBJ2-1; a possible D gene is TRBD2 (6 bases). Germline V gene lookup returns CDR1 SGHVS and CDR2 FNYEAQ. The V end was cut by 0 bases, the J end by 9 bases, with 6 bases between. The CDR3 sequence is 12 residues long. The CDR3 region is CASSLAGGEQFF. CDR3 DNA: TGTGCCAGCAGCTTAGCCGGGGGTGAGCAGTTCTTC.

The CDR3 protein is CKQRDRGQPQHF. CDR3 DNA sequence: TGTAAACAAAGGGACAGGGGGCAGCCCCAGCATTTT. This chain joins TRBV25-1 and TRBJ1-5, with TRBD1 matching 11 bases. This CDR3 is 12 amino acids long. The V gene's germline CDR1 is MGHDK and CDR2 SYGVNS. Variable domain in full (rest from reference TRBV25-1 and TRBJ1-5): EADIYQTPRYLVIGTGKKITLECSQTMGHDKMYWYQQDPGMELHLIHYSYGVNSTEKGDLSSESTVSRIRTEHFPLTLESARPSHTSQYLCKQRDRGQPQHFGDGTRLSIL.

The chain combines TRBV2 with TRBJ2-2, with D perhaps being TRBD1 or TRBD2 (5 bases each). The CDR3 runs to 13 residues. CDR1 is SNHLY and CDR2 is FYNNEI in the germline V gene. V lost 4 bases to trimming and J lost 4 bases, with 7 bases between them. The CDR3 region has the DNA TGTGCCAGCAGTGGGGGGAGCACCGGGGAGCTGTTTTTT. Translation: CASSGGSTGELFF. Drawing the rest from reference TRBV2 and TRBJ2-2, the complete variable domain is EPEVTQTPSHQVTQMGQEVILRCVPISNHLYFYWYRQILGQKVEFLVSFYNNEISEKSEIFDDQFSVERPDGSNFTLKIRSTKLEDSAMYFCASSGGSTGELFFGEGSRLTVL.

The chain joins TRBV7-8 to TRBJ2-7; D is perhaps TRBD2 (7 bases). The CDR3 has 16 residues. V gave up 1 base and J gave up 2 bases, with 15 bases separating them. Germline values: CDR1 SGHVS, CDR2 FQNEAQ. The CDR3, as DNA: TGTGCCAGCAGCTTAGAGAGTGGGGGGGCGACCTACGAGCAGTACTTC. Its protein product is CASSLESGGATYEQYF.

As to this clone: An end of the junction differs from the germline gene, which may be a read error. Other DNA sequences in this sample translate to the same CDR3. The CDR3 region is CASSLQDTGELFF. In nucleotides, the CDR3 is TGTGCTAGCAGCTTACAGGACACCGGGGAGCTGTTTTTT. This sequence joins TRBV7-7 and TRBJ2-2; D may be TRBD1 (5 bases). From germline, CDR1 is SSHAT and CDR2 FNYEAQ (reference sequence). The CDR3 runs 13 residues. The full variable domain, rest sourced from reference TRBV7-7 and TRBJ2-2, is GAGVSQSPRYKVTKRGQDVTLRCDPISSHATLYWYQQALGQGPEFLTYFNYEAQPDKSGLPSDRFSAERPEGSISTLTIQRTEQRDSAMYRCASSLQDTGELFFGEGSRLTVL.

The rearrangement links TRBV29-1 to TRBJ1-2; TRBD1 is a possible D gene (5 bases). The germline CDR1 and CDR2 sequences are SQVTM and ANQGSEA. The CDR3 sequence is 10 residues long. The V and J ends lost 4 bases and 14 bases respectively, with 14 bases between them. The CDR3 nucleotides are TGCAGCGTTGTCTCCGGGACCGAAACCTTC. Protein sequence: CSVVSGTETF. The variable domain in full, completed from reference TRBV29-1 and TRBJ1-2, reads SAVISQKPSRDICQRGTSLTIQCQVDSQVTMMFWYRQQPGQSLTLIATANQGSEATYESGFVIDKFPISRPNLTFSTLTVSNMSPEDSSIYLCSVVSGTETFGSGTRLTVV.

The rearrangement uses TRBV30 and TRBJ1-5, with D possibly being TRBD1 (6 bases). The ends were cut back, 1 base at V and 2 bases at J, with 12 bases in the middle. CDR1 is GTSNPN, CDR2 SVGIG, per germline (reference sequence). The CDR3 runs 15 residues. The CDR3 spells CAWSGGGRGNQPQHF. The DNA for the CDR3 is TGTGCCTGGAGTGGGGGGGGCCGGGGCAATCAGCCCCAGCATTTT.

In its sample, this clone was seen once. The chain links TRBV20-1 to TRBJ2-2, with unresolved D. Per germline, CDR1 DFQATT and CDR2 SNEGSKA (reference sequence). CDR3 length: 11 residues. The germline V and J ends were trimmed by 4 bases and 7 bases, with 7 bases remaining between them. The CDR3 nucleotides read TGCAGTGCTAAGACAAGCGGGGAGCTGTTTTTT. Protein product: CSAKTSGELFF.

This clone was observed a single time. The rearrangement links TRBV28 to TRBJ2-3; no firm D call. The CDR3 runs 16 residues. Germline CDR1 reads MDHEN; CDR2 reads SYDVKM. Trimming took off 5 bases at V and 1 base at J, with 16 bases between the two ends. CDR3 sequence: CASSRERGAGTDTQYF. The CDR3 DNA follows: TGTGCCAGCAGTCGAGAGCGTGGTGCCGGCACAGATACGCAGTATTTT.

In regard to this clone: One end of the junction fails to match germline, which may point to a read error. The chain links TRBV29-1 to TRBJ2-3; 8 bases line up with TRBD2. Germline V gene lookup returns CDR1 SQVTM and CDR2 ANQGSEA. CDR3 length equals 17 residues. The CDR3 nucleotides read TGCAGCGTTAAAGAGAGGAGCGGGAGTCCCCACACAGATACGCAGTATTTT. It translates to CSVKERSGSPHTDTQYF.